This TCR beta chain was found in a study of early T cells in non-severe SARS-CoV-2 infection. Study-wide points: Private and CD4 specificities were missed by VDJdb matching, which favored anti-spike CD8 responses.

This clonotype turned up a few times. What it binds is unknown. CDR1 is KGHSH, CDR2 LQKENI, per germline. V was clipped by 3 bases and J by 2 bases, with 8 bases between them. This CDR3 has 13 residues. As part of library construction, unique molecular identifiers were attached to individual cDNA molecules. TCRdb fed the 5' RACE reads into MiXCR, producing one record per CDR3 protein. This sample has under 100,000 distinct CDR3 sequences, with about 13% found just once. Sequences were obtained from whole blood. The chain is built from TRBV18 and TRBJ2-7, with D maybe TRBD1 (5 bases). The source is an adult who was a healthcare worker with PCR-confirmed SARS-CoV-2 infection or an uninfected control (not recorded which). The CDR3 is CASSPDTTYEQYF. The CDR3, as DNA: TGTGCCAGCTCACCGGACACGACCTACGAGCAGTACTTC. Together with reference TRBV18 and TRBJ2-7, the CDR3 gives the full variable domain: NAGVMQNPRHLVRRRGQEARLRCSPMKGHSHVYWYRQLPEEGLKFMVYLQKENIIDESGMPKERFSAEFPKEGPSILRIQQVVRGDSAAYFCASSPDTTYEQYFGPGTRLTVT.